Listed below are T cell receptor beta chains from one sample, sequenced in a study of T cell changes during pregnancy in multiple sclerosis. The assay was immunoSEQ multiplex PCR, and TCRdb's table has in-frame clones only and misses some. The sample has about 38,000 clones; 80% to 95% are singletons. Specimen: CD4+ T cells from peripheral blood mononuclear cells, collected after pregnancy. The receptor set was obtained from a female donor in good health, enrolled as a control in a pregnancy study. The CDR3 runs from the conserved cysteine through the conserved F or W. The order of the fields is J gene, V gene, D gene, clone size, CDR3 protein, CDR3 DNA. The D gene is left open where the match is weak. Expanded clones get a size class; other rows say once, few or many, or leave the size out.

TRBJ1-4 TRBV19 TRBD1 NA CASRSGTDNEKLFF TGTGCCAGTCGCTCCGGGACAGATAATGAAAAACTGTTTTTT
TRBJ2-5 TRBV5-6 NA NA CASSFKETQYF TGTGCCAGCAGCTTTAAAGAGACCCAGTACTTC
TRBJ2-5 TRBV27 TRBD1 NA CASSSTGVWEETQYF TGTGCCAGCAGTTCCACAGGGGTTTGGGAGGAGACCCAGTACTTC
TRBJ2-5 TRBV7-2 TRBD2 NA CASSPRLAGGSFQETQYF TGTGCCAGCAGCCCTCGACTAGCGGGGGGGAGTTTCCAAGAGACCCAGTACTTC
TRBJ1-4 TRBV9 NA NA CASSTGPNGEKLFF TGTGCCAGCAGTACAGGGCCTAATGGTGAAAAACTGTTTTTT
TRBJ1-1 TRBV28 NA NA CASSLVQLNTEAFF TGTGCCAGCAGTTTAGTACAGTTGAACACTGAAGCTTTCTTT
TRBJ2-7 TRBV25-1 NA NA CASRPAGDNYEQYF TGTGCCAGCAGACCGGCGGGGGACAACTACGAGCAGTACTTC
TRBJ2-6 TRBV10-3 TRBD2 NA CAISESTGGAGANVLTF TGTGCCATCAGTGAGTCGACGGGGGGGGCTGGGGCCAACGTCCTGACTTTC
TRBJ2-7 TRBV27 TRBD1 NA CASRLRGQGTYEQYF TGTGCCAGCAGACTGAGGGGACAGGGGACCTACGAGCAGTACTTC
TRBJ1-3 TRBV29-1 NA NA CSVDLPGNTIYF TGCAGCGTTGACCTCCCCGGAAACACCATATATTTT
TRBJ1-3 TRBV19 TRBD1 NA CASRPGQGRDTIYF TGTGCCAGTAGGCCGGGACAGGGGCGGGACACCATATATTTT
TRBJ2-2 TRBV19 NA NA CASSIGQGITGELFF TGTGCCAGTAGTATCGGCCAGGGGATAACCGGGGAGCTGTTTTTT
TRBJ2-7 TRBV13 TRBD1 NA CASSPRTGASYEQYF TGTGCCAGCAGCCCCAGGACAGGTGCCTCCTACGAGCAGTACTTC
TRBJ1-1 TRBV5-1 NA NA CASSLAGGDTEAFF TGCGCCAGCAGCTTGGCCGGGGGGGACACTGAAGCTTTCTTT
TRBJ2-7 TRBV6-6 NA once CASSYYRGASYEQYF TGTGCCAGCAGTTACTATCGGGGGGCGTCCTACGAGCAGTACTTC
TRBJ2-7 TRBV10-3 NA once CAISDLGLSPYEQYF TGTGCCATCAGTGATTTGGGACTTAGCCCCTACGAGCAGTACTTC
TRBJ2-7 TRBV5-1 NA NA CASSLGARNMNEQYF TGCGCCAGCAGCTTGGGCGCCCGAAATATGAACGAGCAGTACTTC
TRBJ2-7 TRBV30 NA NA CAWGRATYEQYF TGTGCCTGGGGCAGGGCGACCTACGAGCAGTACTTC
TRBJ1-1 TRBV29-1 TRBD1 NA CSVESAPGRVKGAGF TGCAGCGTTGAATCCGCCCCGGGGCGGGTCAAGGGGGCCGGATTT
TRBJ1-2 TRBV27 NA NA CASSFGSYPNYGYTF TGTGCCAGCAGTTTTGGGAGCTACCCTAACTATGGCTACACCTTC
TRBJ2-1 TRBV11-3 NA NA CASSLEEGHEQFF TGTGCCAGCAGCTTAGAGGAGGGCCATGAGCAGTTCTTC
TRBJ2-1 TRBV5-6 NA NA CASSLIQGGRGEQFF TGTGCCAGCAGCTTGATTCAGGGGGGCCGAGGTGAGCAGTTCTTC
TRBJ2-1 TRBV7-2 TRBD2 NA CASSLAGTSINEQFF TGTGCCAGCAGCTTAGCGGGGACTAGCATAAATGAGCAGTTCTTC
TRBJ1-1 TRBV30 NA NA CAWSVRDRPNTEAFF TGTGCCTGGAGTGTTAGAGACAGACCCAACACTGAAGCTTTCTTT
TRBJ1-1 TRBV27 NA NA CASSRGNTEAFF TGTGCCAGCAGTCGGGGGAACACTGAAGCTTTCTTT
TRBJ2-7 TRBV6-5 TRBD1 NA CASRTGQGPLEQYF TGTGCCAGCAGAACGGGACAGGGGCCATTGGAGCAGTACTTC
TRBJ1-5 TRBV27 NA NA CASSLSKTGNQPQHF TGTGCCAGCAGTTTATCGAAGACAGGCAATCAGCCCCAGCATTTT
TRBJ2-1 TRBV2 TRBD2 NA CASSFTGNNAGGPRGWQFF TGTGCCAGCAGTTTTACTGGAAATAATGCGGGGGGACCGAGAGGGTGGCAGTTCTTC
TRBJ2-7 TRBV5-1 TRBD2 NA CASSRSLAGEGEQYF TGCGCCAGCAGCCGATCACTAGCGGGAGAAGGGGAGCAGTACTTC
TRBJ1-2 TRBV30 NA NA CAWEAGRGYGYTF TGTGCCTGGGAGGCAGGACGGGGCTATGGCTACACCTTC
TRBJ1-1 TRBV5-4 TRBD1 NA CASSPSGGGNTEAFF TGTGCCAGCAGCCCCTCAGGGGGAGGGAACACTGAAGCTTTCTTT
TRBJ2-7 TRBV7-7 NA NA CASSLGRGAYEQYF TGTGCTAGCAGCTTAGGAAGAGGAGCCTACGAGCAGTACTTC
TRBJ2-5 TRBV7-9 NA NA CASSLDPGLQETQYF TGTGCCAGCAGCTTAGATCCGGGACTTCAAGAGACCCAGTACTTC
TRBJ2-7 TRBV4-2 TRBD2 NA CASSQDVEAGVREQYF TGTGCCAGCAGCCAAGATGTCGAAGCGGGAGTACGCGAGCAGTACTTC
TRBJ2-1 TRBV6-4 NA NA CAIPGPAGSAYEQFF TGTGCCATCCCAGGACCGGCGGGATCCGCGTATGAGCAGTTCTTC
TRBJ1-2 TRBV9 NA NA CASSVGEGRGLSNYGYTF TGTGCCAGCAGCGTAGGAGAGGGCAGGGGTCTTTCCAACTATGGCTACACCTTC
TRBJ2-3 TRBV27 NA NA CASTEGNTQYF TGTGCCAGCACTGAGGGTAATACGCAGTATTTT
TRBJ1-1 TRBV7-6 NA NA CASSLGPGKSAEAFF TGTGCCAGCAGCTTAGGCCCCGGGAAAAGCGCTGAAGCTTTCTTT
TRBJ1-2 TRBV4-3 NA NA CASSPQSGYGYTF TGCGCCAGCAGCCCACAGTCAGGCTATGGCTACACCTTC
TRBJ1-5 TRBV30 NA NA CAWRGAGAGQPQHF TGTGCCTGGAGAGGGGCGGGGGCAGGGCAGCCCCAGCATTTT
TRBJ2-1 TRBV9 TRBD2 NA CASSDLAASYNEQFF TGTGCCAGCAGCGACCTAGCGGCCTCCTACAATGAGCAGTTCTTC
TRBJ2-2 TRBV5-4 NA NA CASSGTLGGYTGELFF TGTGCCAGCAGCGGGACTCTTGGGGGATACACCGGGGAGCTGTTTTTT
TRBJ1-5 TRBV19 NA NA CASSMGGGGQPQHF TGTGCCAGTAGTATGGGGGGGGGAGGTCAGCCCCAGCATTTT
TRBJ2-7 TRBV29-1 NA NA CSHREYEQYF TGCAGCCACAGGGAATACGAGCAGTACTTC
TRBJ1-2 TRBV19 NA once CASSIYGTQANYGYTF TGTGCCAGTAGTATATACGGGACACAAGCTAACTATGGCTACACCTTC
TRBJ2-2 TRBV10-2 NA NA CASSESATGELFF TGCGCCAGCAGTGAGTCAGCGACCGGGGAGCTGTTTTTT
TRBJ1-2 TRBV30 NA NA CAWSGQLYGYTF TGTGCCTGGAGCGGACAGTTATATGGCTACACCTTC
TRBJ1-2 TRBV10-3 NA NA CAFRGDRYQGYTF TGTGCCTTCAGGGGAGACCGCTATCAAGGCTACACCTTC
TRBJ1-5 TRBV27 NA NA CASSSPGAGQPQHF TGTGCCAGCAGTTCTCCAGGGGCGGGTCAGCCCCAGCATTTT
TRBJ2-7 TRBV27 TRBD2 NA CASRDRWTSVHEQYF TGTGCCAGCAGGGACCGGTGGACTAGCGTCCACGAGCAGTACTTC
TRBJ2-1 TRBV2 TRBD2 NA CASSEAGGLLNEQFF TGTGCCAGCAGTGAAGCGGGAGGGCTTCTCAATGAGCAGTTCTTC
TRBJ2-3 TRBV7-2 TRBD2 NA CASSLREGDTQYF TGTGCCAGCAGCTTACGGGAGGGTGATACGCAGTATTTT
TRBJ2-1 TRBV6-4 TRBD2 once CASSLAGHNEQFF TGTGCCAGCAGCCTAGCGGGTCACAATGAGCAGTTCTTC